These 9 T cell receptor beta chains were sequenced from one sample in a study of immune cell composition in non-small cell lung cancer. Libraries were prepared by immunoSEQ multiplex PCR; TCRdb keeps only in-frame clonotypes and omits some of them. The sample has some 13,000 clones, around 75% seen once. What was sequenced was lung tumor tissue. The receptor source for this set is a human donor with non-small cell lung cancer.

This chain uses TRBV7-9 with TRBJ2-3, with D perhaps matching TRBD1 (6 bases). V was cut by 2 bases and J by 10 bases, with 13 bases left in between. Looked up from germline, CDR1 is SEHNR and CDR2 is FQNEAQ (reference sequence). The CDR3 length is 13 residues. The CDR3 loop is CASSLPPDRSQYF. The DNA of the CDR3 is TGTGCCAGCAGCTTACCTCCTGACAGGTCGCAGTATTTT.

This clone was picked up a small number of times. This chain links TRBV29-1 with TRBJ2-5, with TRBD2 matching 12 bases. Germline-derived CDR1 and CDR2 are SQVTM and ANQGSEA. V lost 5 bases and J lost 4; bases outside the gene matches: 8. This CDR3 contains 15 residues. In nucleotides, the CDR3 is TGCAGCGTTCCGCTAGCGGGGGGGTCGGCAGAGACCCAGTACTTC. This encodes CSVPLAGGSAETQYF. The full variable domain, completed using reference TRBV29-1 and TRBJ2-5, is SAVISQKPSRDICQRGTSLTIQCQVDSQVTMMFWYRQQPGQSLTLIATANQGSEATYESGFVIDKFPISRPNLTFSTLTVSNMSPEDSSIYLCSVPLAGGSAETQYFGPGTRLLVL.

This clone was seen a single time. This chain's CDR3 is CASSIQPRGYEQFF. The DNA of the CDR3 is TGTGCCAGTAGTATTCAGCCCCGAGGGTATGAGCAGTTCTTC. J is TRBJ2-1 and V is TRBV19; tentatively, D is TRBD2 (5 bases). The V gene's germline CDR1 is LNHDA and CDR2 SQIVND (reference sequence). CDR3 length equals 14 residues. The V and J ends lost 3 bases and 8 bases respectively, with 14 bases between them. Drawing the rest from reference TRBV19 and TRBJ2-1, the complete variable domain is DGGITQSPKYLFRKEGQNVTLSCEQNLNHDAMYWYRQDPGQGLRLIYYSQIVNDFQKGDIAEGYSVSREKKESFPLTVTSAQKNPTAFYLCASSIQPRGYEQFFGPGTRLTVL.

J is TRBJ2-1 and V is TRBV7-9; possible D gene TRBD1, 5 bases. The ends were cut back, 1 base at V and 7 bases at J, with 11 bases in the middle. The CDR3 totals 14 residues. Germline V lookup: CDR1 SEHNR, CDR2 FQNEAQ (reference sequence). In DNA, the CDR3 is TGTGCCAGCAGCTTAGACGGACATATTAATGAGCAGTTCTTC. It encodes CASSLDGHINEQFF.

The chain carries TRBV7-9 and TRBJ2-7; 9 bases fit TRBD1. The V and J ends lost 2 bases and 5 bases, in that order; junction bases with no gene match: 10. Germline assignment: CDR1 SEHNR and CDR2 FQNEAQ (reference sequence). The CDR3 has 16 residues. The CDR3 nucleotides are TGTGCCAGCAGCTTATGGGACGCCGGGACAGGGAACGAGCAGTACTTC. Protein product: CASSLWDAGTGNEQYF.

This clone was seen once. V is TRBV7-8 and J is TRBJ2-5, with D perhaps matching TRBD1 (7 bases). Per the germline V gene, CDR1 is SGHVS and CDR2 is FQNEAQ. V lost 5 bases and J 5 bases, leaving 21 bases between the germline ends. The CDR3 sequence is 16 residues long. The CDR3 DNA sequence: TGTGCCAGCAGCAGAACAGGGGCACTAGCTGGGGAGACCCAGTACTTC. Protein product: CASSRTGALAGETQYF.

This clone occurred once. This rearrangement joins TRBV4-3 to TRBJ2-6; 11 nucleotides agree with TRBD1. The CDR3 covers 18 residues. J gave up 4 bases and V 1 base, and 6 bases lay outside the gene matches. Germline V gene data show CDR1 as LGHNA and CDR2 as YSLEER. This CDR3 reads CASSQAGTGGRGANVLTF. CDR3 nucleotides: TGCGCCAGCAGCCAAGCCGGGACAGGGGGTCGCGGGGCCAACGTCCTGACTTTC.

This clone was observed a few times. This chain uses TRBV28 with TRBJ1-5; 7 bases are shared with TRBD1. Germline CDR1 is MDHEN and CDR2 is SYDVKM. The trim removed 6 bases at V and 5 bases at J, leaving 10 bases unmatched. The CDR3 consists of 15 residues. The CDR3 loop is CASSTHRGYYQPQHF. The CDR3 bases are TGTGCCAGCAGCACTCACAGGGGATATTATCAGCCCCAGCATTTT.

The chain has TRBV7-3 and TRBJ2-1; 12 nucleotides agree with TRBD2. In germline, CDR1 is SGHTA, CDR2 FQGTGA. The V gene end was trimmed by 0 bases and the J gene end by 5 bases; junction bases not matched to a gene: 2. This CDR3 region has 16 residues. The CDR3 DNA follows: TGTGCCAGCAGCTTAACATGGACTAGCGGGAACAATGAGCAGTTCTTC. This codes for CASSLTWTSGNNEQFF.